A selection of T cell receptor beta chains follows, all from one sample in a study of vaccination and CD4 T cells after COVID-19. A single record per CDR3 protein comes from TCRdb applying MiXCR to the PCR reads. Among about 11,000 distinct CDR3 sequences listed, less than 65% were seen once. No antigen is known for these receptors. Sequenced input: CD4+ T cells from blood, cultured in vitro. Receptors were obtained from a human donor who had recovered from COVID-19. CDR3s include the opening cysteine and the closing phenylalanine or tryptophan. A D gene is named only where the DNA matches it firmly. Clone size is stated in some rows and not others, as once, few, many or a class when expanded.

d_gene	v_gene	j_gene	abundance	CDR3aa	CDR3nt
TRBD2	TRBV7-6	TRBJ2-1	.	CASSSRASAGGPTYNEQFF	TGTGCCAGCAGCTCCCGAGCTTCGGCGGGAGGTCCCACCTACAATGAGCAGTTCTTC
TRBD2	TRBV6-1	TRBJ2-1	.	CASSGLAGAISYNEQFF	TGTGCCAGCAGTGGCTTAGCGGGAGCGATATCCTACAATGAGCAGTTCTTC
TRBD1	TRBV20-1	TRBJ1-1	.	CSARPQGGRAFF	TGCAGTGCTAGACCTCAGGGGGGGCGAGCTTTCTTT
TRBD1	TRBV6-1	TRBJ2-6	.	CASRTGGSGANVLTF	TGTGCCAGCAGGACAGGGGGCTCTGGGGCCAACGTCCTGACTTTC
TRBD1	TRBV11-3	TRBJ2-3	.	CASSRDRGEDTQYF	TGTGCCAGCAGCCGGGACAGGGGTGAGGATACGCAGTATTTT
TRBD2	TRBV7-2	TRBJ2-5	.	CASSPSSGGAQETQYF	TGTGCCAGCAGCCCTTCTAGCGGGGGGGCTCAAGAGACCCAGTACTTC
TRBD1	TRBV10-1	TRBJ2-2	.	CASGPGQANTGELFF	TGCGCCAGCGGACCGGGACAGGCAAACACCGGGGAGCTGTTTTTT
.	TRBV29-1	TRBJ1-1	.	CSVRWHENTEAFF	TGCAGCGTTAGATGGCACGAGAACACTGAAGCTTTCTTT
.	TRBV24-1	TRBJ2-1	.	CATSAPARGNEQFF	TGTGCCACCAGTGCCCCTGCGCGAGGCAATGAGCAGTTCTTC
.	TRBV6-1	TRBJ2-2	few	CASTEQGIGTGELFF	TGTGCCAGCACCGAACAGGGTATTGGCACCGGGGAGCTGTTTTTT
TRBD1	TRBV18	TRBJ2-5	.	CASSGYRGETQYF	TGTGCCAGCTCAGGATACAGGGGAGAGACCCAGTACTTC
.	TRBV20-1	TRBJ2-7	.	CSATDRGPYEQYF	TGCAGTGCTACCGACCGAGGACCCTACGAGCAGTACTTC
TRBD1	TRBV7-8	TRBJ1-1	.	CASSLYLQGPPRRAFF	TGTGCCAGCAGCTTATACCTACAGGGGCCGCCCAGGAGAGCTTTCTTT
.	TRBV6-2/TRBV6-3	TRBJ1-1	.	CASRDFTEAFF	TGTGCCAGCAGGGATTTCACTGAAGCTTTCTTT
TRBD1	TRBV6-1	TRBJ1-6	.	CASSESDRANSPLHF	TGTGCCAGCAGTGAGTCGGACAGGGCGAATTCACCCCTCCACTTT
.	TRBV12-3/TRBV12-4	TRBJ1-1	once	CASSLFDGVWGAFF	TGTGCCAGCAGTTTATTCGACGGGGTGTGGGGAGCTTTCTTT
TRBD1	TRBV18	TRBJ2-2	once	CASSPTGQGSTGELFF	TGTGCCAGCTCACCAACGGGACAGGGATCCACCGGGGAGCTGTTTTTT
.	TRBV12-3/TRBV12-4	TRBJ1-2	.	CASREGRNNYGYTF	TGTGCCAGCAGGGAGGGACGGAATAACTATGGCTACACCTTC
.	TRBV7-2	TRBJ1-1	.	CASSLGPANTEAFF	TGTGCCAGCAGCTTAGGGCCTGCGAACACTGAAGCTTTCTTT
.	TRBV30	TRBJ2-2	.	CAWSVLGGLGELFF	TGTGCCTGGAGTGTACTGGGGGGCCTCGGGGAGCTGTTTTTT
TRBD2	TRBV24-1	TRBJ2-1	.	CATSDSRLGLGSYNEQFF	TGTGCCACCAGTGATTCGCGTTTGGGACTAGGCTCCTACAATGAGCAGTTCTTC
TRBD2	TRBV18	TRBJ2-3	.	CASSPGLAGGQTDTQYF	TGTGCCAGCTCCCCAGGACTAGCGGGGGGGCAGACAGATACGCAGTATTTT
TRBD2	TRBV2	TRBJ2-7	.	CASIAGTSLHEQYF	TGTGCCAGCATCGCCGGGACTAGCCTTCACGAGCAGTACTTC
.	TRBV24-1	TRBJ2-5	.	CATSDLGREQETQYF	TGTGCCACCAGTGATTTAGGCAGGGAACAAGAGACCCAGTACTTC
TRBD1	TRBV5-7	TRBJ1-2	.	CASSSRTGGDGYTF	TGTGCCAGCAGCTCCCGGACAGGGGGCGATGGCTACACCTTC
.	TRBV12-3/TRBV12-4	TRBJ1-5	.	CASSSYGQPQHF	TGTGCCAGCAGTTCTTATGGGCAGCCCCAGCATTTT
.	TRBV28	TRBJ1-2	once	CATLAWGSDYGYTF	TGTGCCACCCTCGCGTGGGGTAGCGACTATGGCTACACCTTC
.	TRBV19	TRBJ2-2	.	CASSISPPYTGELFF	TGTGCCAGTAGTATATCTCCCCCTTACACCGGGGAGCTGTTTTTT
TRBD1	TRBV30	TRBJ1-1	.	CALIPRDRGPLNTEAFF	TGTGCCTTGATACCCCGGGACAGGGGTCCTTTGAACACTGAAGCTTTCTTT
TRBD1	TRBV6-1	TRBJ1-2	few	CASSRRQGSDGYTF	TGTGCCAGCAGTCGACGACAGGGGAGCGATGGCTACACCTTC
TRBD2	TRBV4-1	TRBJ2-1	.	CASSQETSGSEEHEQFF	TGCGCCAGCAGCCAAGAGACTAGCGGGAGCGAGGAACATGAGCAGTTCTTC
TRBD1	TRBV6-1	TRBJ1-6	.	CASSGDRVPPLHF	TGTGCCAGCAGTGGTGACAGGGTTCCACCCCTCCACTTT
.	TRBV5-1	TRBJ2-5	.	CASSLLGSGGGETQYF	TGCGCCAGCAGCTTGTTGGGAAGCGGAGGAGGGGAGACCCAGTACTTC
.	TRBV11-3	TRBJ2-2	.	CASSPRGGAAGELFF	TGTGCCAGCAGTCCTCGAGGGGGGGCGGCCGGGGAGCTGTTTTTT
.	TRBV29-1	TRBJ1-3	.	CSVRDAKAGNTIYF	TGCAGCGTCCGGGACGCAAAGGCTGGAAACACCATATATTTT
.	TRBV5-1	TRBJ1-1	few	CASREVGATEAFF	TGCGCCAGCAGGGAGGTAGGCGCCACTGAAGCTTTCTTT
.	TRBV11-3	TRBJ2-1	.	CASSLDQARENNEQFF	TGTGCCAGCAGCTTAGATCAGGCCAGGGAAAACAATGAGCAGTTCTTC
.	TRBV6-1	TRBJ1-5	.	CASSPGTGGNQPQHF	TGTGCCAGCAGCCCTGGGACGGGCGGCAATCAGCCCCAGCATTTT
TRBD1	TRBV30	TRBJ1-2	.	CAWLRLGTGGSGYTF	TGTGCCTGGCTACGTCTCGGGACAGGGGGCTCTGGCTACACCTTC
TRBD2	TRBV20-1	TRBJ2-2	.	CSARWGGGTGELFF	TGCAGTGCTAGATGGGGCGGGGGCACCGGGGAGCTGTTTTTT
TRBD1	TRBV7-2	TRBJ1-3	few	CASSRRGGGTALSGNTIYF	TGTGCCAGCAGCAGACGAGGGGGAGGGACAGCGCTCTCTGGAAACACCATATATTTT
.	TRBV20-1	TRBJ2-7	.	CSARGGTVLHEQYF	TGCAGTGCTAGAGGCGGGACAGTACTCCACGAGCAGTACTTC
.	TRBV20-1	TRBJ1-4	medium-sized	CSARGGNSGANEKLFF	TGCAGTGCTAGAGGGGGGAATAGTGGGGCTAATGAAAAACTGTTTTTT
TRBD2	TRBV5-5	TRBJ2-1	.	CASSLSGRTGGGEQFF	TGTGCCAGCAGCTTGTCAGGACGGACTGGGGGGGGTGAGCAGTTCTTC